This T cell receptor (beta chain) was obtained from a study of shared T cell receptors in the human thymus. Per germline, CDR1 MNHNS and CDR2 SASEGT. The CDR3 is 14 residues long. Unmatched junction bases numbered 7, after V lost 4 bases and J lost 5 bases. The assay was immunoSEQ multiplex PCR, and TCRdb's table has in-frame clones only and misses some. The sample lists hundreds of thousands of clones; approximately 95% were seen once. The chain recombines TRBV6-1 with TRBJ2-5; TRBD2 aligns across 7 bases. The sequence derives from a human donor. Sequences were obtained from thymocytes. The DNA of the CDR3 is TGTGCCAGCAGTGGAATAGCGGGCCCCGAGACCCAGTACTTC. Its protein product is CASSGIAGPETQYF.